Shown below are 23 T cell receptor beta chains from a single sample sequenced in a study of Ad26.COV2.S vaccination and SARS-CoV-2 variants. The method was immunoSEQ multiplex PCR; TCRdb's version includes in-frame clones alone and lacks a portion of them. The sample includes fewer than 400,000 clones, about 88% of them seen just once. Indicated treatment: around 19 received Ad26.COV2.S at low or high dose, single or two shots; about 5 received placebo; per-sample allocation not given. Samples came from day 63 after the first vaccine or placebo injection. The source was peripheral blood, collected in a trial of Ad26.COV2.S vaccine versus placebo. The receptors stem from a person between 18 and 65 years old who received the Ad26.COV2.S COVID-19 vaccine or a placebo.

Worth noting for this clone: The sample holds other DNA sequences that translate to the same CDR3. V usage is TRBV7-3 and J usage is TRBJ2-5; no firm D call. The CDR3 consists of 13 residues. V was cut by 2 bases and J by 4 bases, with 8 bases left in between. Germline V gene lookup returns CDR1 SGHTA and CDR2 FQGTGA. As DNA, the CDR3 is TGTGCCAGCAGCTTAGGAAGAGGAGAGACCCAGTACTTC. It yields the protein CASSLGRGETQYF.

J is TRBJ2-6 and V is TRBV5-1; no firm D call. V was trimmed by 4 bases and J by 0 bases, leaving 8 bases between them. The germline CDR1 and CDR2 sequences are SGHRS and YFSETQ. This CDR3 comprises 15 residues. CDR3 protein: CASSPLSSGANVLTF. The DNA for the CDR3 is TGCGCCAGCAGCCCACTGAGCTCTGGGGCCAACGTCCTGACTTTC.

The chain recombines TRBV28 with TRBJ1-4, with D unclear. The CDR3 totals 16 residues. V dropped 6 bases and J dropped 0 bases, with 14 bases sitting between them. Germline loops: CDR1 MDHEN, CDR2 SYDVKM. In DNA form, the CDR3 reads TGTGCCAGCAGAAAAAATAGAGTTGCAACTAATGAAAAACTGTTTTTT. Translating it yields CASRKNRVATNEKLFF.

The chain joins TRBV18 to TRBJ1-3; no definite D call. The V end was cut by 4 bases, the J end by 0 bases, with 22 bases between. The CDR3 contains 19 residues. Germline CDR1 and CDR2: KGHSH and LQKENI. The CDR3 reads CASSRFDEHLDLSGNTIYF. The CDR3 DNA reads TGTGCCAGCTCACGATTCGATGAACACCTCGACCTCTCTGGAAACACCATATATTTT.

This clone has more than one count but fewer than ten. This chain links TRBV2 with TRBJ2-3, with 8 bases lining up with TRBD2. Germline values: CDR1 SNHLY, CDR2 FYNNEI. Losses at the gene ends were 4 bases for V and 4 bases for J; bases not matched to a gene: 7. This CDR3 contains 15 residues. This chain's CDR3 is CASSAWSGSADTQYF. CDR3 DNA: TGTGCCAGCAGTGCGTGGAGCGGGAGTGCAGATACGCAGTATTTT.

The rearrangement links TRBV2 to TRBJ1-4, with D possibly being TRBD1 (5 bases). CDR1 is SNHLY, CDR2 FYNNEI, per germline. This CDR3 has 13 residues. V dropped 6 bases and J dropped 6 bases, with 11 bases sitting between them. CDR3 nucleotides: TGTGCCAGCAGCGGGACGAGGGATGAAAAACTGTTTTTT. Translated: CASSGTRDEKLFF.

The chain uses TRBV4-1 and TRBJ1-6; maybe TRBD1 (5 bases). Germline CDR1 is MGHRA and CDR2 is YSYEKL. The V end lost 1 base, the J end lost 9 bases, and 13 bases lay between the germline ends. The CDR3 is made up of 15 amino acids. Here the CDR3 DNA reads TGCGCCAGCAGCCAAGTGGGCAGGGAGGGTTCACCCCTCCACTTT. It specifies CASSQVGREGSPLHF.

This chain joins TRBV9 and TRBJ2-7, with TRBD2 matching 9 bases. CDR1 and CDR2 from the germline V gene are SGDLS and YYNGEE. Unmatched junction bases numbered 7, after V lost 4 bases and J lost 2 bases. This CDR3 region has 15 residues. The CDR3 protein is CASSPSGISAYEQYF. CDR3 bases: TGTGCCAGCAGCCCTAGCGGGATAAGCGCCTACGAGCAGTACTTC.

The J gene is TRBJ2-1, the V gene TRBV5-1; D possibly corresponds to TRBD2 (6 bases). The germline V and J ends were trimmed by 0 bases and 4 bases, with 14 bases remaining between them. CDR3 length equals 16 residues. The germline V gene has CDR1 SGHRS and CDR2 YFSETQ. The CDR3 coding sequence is TGCGCCAGCAGCTTGGCCGCAGGACTAATGTACAATGAGCAGTTCTTC. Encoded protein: CASSLAAGLMYNEQFF.

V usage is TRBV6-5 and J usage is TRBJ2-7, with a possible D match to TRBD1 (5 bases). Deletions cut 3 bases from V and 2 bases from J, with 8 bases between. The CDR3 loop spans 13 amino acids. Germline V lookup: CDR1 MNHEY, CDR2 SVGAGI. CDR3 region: CASSYRQTYEQYF. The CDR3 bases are TGTGCCAGCAGTTATCGACAGACCTACGAGCAGTACTTC.

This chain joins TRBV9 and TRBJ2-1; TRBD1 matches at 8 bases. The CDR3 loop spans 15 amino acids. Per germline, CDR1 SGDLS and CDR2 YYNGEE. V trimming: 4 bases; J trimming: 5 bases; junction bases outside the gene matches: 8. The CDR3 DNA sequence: TGTGCCAGCAGCAAGTCGGGACAGGAAAACAATGAGCAGTTCTTC. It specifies CASSKSGQENNEQFF.

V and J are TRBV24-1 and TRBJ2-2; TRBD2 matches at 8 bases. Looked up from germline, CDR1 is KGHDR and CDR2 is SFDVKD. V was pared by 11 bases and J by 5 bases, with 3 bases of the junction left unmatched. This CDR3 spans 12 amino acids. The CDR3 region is CAIKRETGELFF. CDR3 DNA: TGTGCCATAAAGCGGGAGACCGGGGAGCTGTTTTTT.

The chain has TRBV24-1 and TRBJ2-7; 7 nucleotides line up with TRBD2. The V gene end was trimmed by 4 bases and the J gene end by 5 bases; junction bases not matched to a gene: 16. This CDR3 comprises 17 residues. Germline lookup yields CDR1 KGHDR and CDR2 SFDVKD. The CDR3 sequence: CATSDRGTGGRVDEQYF. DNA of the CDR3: TGTGCCACCAGTGACCGAGGAACGGGGGGTCGAGTGGACGAGCAGTACTTC.

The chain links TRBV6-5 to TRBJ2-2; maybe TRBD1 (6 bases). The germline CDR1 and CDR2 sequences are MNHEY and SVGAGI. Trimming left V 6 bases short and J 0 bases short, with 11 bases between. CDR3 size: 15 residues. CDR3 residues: CASRGTGSNTGELFF. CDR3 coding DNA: TGTGCCAGCAGGGGAACAGGGTCGAACACCGGGGAGCTGTTTTTT.

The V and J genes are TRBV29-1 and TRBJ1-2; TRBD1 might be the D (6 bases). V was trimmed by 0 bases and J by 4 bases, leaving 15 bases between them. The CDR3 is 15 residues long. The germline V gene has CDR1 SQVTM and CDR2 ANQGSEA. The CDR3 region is CSVEDLTGLGYGYTF. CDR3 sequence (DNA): TGCAGCGTTGAAGACTTGACAGGACTTGGCTATGGCTACACCTTC. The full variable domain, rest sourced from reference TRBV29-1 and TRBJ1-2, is SAVISQKPSRDICQRGTSLTIQCQVDSQVTMMFWYRQQPGQSLTLIATANQGSEATYESGFVIDKFPISRPNLTFSTLTVSNMSPEDSSIYLCSVEDLTGLGYGYTFGSGTRLTVV.

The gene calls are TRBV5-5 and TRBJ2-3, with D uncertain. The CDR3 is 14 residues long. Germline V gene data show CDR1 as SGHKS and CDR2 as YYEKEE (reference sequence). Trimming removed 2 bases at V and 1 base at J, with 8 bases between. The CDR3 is CASSFSPGTDTQYF. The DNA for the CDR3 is TGTGCCAGCAGCTTCTCTCCAGGCACAGATACGCAGTATTTT.

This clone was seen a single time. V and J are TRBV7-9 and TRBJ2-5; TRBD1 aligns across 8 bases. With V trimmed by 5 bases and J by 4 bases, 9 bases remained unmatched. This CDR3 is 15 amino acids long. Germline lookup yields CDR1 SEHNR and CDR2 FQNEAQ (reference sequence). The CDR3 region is CASSPTWDRPETQYF. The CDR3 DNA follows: TGTGCCAGCAGCCCCACCTGGGACAGGCCAGAGACCCAGTACTTC.

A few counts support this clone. CDR3 nucleotides: TGTGCCACCGGCCGGGCGAACACCGGGGAGCTGTTTTTT. It codes for CATGRANTGELFF. The chain is built from TRBV24-1 and TRBJ2-2, with D hard to call. Germline V gene lookup returns CDR1 KGHDR and CDR2 SFDVKD. Trimming removed 9 bases from V and 0 bases from J, with 7 bases in between. The CDR3 has 13 amino acids.

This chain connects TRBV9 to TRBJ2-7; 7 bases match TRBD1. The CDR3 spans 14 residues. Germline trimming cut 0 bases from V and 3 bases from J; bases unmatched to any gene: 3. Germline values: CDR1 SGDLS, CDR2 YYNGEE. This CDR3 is CASSVAGTDYEQYF. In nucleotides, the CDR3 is TGTGCCAGCAGCGTAGCGGGGACAGACTACGAGCAGTACTTC.

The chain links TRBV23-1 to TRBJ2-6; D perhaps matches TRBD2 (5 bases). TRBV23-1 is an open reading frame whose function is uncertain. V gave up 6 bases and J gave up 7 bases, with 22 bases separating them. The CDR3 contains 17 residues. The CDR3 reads CASRLRRRPGAANVLTF. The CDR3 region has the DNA TGCGCCAGCAGGCTGCGGAGGAGGCCCGGTGCCGCCAACGTCCTGACTTTC.

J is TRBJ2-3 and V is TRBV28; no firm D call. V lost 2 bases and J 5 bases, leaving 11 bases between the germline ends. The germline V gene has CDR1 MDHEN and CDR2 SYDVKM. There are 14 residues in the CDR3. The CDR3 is CASSLLTHGDTQYF. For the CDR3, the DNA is TGTGCCAGCAGTTTACTCACACACGGAGATACGCAGTATTTT.

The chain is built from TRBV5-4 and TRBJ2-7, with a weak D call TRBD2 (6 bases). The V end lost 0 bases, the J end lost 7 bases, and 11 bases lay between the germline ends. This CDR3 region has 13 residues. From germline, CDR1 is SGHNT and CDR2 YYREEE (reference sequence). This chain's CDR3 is CASSLGREKEQYF. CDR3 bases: TGTGCCAGCAGCTTGGGTCGGGAGAAGGAGCAGTACTTC.

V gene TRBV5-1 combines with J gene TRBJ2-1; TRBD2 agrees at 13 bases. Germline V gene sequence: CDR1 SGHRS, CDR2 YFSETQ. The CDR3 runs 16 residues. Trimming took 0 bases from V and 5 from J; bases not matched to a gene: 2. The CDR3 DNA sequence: TGCGCCAGCAGCTTGGTTGGGACTAGCGGGAACAATGAGCAGTTCTTC. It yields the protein CASSLVGTSGNNEQFF.